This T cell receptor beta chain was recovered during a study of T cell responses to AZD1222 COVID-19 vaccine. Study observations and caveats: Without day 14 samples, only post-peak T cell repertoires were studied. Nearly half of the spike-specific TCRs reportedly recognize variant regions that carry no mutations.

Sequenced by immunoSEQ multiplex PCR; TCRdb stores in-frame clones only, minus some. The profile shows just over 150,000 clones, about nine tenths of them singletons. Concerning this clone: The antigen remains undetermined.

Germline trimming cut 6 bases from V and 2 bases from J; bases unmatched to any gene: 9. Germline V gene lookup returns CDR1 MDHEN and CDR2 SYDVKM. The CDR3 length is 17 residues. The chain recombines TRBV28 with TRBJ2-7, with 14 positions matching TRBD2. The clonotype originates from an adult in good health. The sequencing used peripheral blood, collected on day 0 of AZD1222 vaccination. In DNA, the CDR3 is TGTGCCAGCAGATTCGGACTAGCGGGAGGACTGACCTACGAGCAGTACTTC. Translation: CASRFGLAGGLTYEQYF. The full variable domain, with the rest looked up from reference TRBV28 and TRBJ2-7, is DVKVTQSSRYLVKRTGEKVFLECVQDMDHENMFWYRQDPGLGLRLIYFSYDVKMKEKGDIPEGYSVSREKKERFSLILESASTNQTSMYLCASRFGLAGGLTYEQYFGPGTRLTVT.